The 9 T cell receptor beta chains given below trace back to one sample, sequenced in a study of T cell clonality in common variable immunodeficiency. Produced via immunoSEQ multiplex PCR; TCRdb's table is partial and in-frame only. Sampling found 50,000 or so clones, none seen once. Sample: peripheral blood mononuclear cells. These receptor sequences come from a person aged 18 to 70 in good health.

The table lists this clone with many counts. The read ends 3 residues early relative to the CDR3; the germline J gene fills the gap. The chain has TRBV2 and TRBJ2-1, with TRBD1 matching 9 bases. The CDR3 sequence is 16 residues long. V lost 6 bases and J lost 7; bases outside the gene matches: 13. CDR1 and CDR2 from the germline V gene are SNHLY and FYNNEI. CDR3 amino acids: CASRLRTGGWVNEQFF. The CDR3 DNA, read in part, is TGTGCCAGCAGACTCAGAACAGGGGGCTGGGTAAATGAG. Complete variable domain (other parts from reference TRBV2 and TRBJ2-1): EPEVTQTPSHQVTQMGQEVILRCVPISNHLYFYWYRQILGQKVEFLVSFYNNEISEKSEIFDDQFSVERPDGSNFTLKIRSTKLEDSAMYFCASRLRTGGWVNEQFFGPGTRLTVL.

This clone was detected many times. The read gets to within 3 residues of the CDR3 end, and the germline J gene fills in the rest. The V call is TRBV7-8, the J call TRBJ1-2; D gene ambiguous. The V and J ends lost 5 bases and 3 bases respectively, with 10 bases between them. CDR3 length: 13 residues. CDR1 SGHVS and CDR2 FQNEAQ come from the germline V gene. The chain's CDR3 is CASSLPVDYGYTF. The covered CDR3 bases are TGTGCCAGCAGCCTCCCGGTGGACTATGGC.

This clone was found many times. The read comes to an end 3 residues before the CDR3 does, leaving the germline J gene to fill in the end. J is TRBJ2-3 and V is TRBV7-2; perhaps TRBD2 as D (6 bases). Germline lookup yields CDR1 SGHTA and CDR2 FQGNSA. This CDR3 is 14 amino acids long. With 0 bases removed from V and 4 bases from J, the gap between germline ends came to 8 bases. CDR3 loop: CASSLARRADTQYF. The sequenced part of the CDR3 DNA is TGTGCCAGCAGCTTAGCCAGGAGGGCAGATACG.

This clone showed up just a few times. The DNA ends 3 residues before the CDR3 does, and the rest of the CDR3 is filled in from the germline J gene. The genes are TRBV7-9 and TRBJ2-1, with TRBD2 matching 7 bases. The germline V gene has CDR1 SEHNR and CDR2 FQNEAQ (reference sequence). Trimming removed 5 bases from V and 7 bases from J; junction bases left unmatched: 8. The CDR3 runs to 14 residues. The part of the CDR3 DNA that was read is TGTGCCAGCAGCGGGGGGAGGGGCGGGAATGAG. Its translation: CASSGGRGGNE. The full CDR3 protein is CASSGGRGGNEQFF.

The table lists this clone with many counts. Read coverage stops 3 residues before the CDR3 terminus; the germline J gene supplies the remainder. The chain carries TRBV20-1 and TRBJ2-2, with D possibly matching TRBD2 (6 bases). Germline V gene sequence: CDR1 DFQATT, CDR2 SNEGSKA (reference sequence). The CDR3 consists of 17 residues. The CDR3 here is CSAREGAFGGKSEKLFF. Partial CDR3 DNA: TGCAGTGCTAGAGAAGGGGCTTTTGGGGGGAAGAGTGAAAAG.

The chain's CDR3 is CASSFGGGPQETQYF. The sequenced CDR3 bases are TGTGCCAGCAGCTTTGGCGGGGGGCCCCAAGAGACG. The V gene is TRBV7-2, the J gene TRBJ2-3; TRBD2 matches at 8 bases. The read stops 3 residues short of the end of the CDR3; the missing end is completed from the germline J gene. This CDR3 spans 15 amino acids. CDR1 and CDR2 (germline): SGHTA, FQGNSA.

This clone was recorded many times. CDR3 in amino acids: CASSPGLGSTDTQYF. The part of the CDR3 DNA that was read is TGTGCCAGCAGCCCTGGACTAGGTAGCACAGATACG. This chain connects TRBV7-7 to TRBJ2-3; 7 bases match TRBD2. The read stops 3 residues short of the end of the CDR3; the missing end is completed from the germline J gene. This CDR3 contains 15 residues. V was clipped by 5 bases and J by 0 bases; unmatched bases: 5. In germline, CDR1 is SSHAT, CDR2 FNYEAQ (reference sequence).

This clone has ten or more counts. The missing CDR3 end, 3 residues past where the read stops, is filled in from the germline J gene. This chain uses TRBV30 with TRBJ2-3; TRBD1 matches 9 bases. V lost 3 bases and J lost 2; bases outside the gene matches: 6. The CDR3 has 15 residues. Germline V gene data show CDR1 as GTSNPN and CDR2 as SVGIG (reference sequence). CDR3 amino acids: CAWRHGTGLTDTQYF. CDR3 DNA (partial): TGTGCCTGGAGGCACGGGACAGGGCTCACAGATACG.

This clone came up many times. With the read ending 3 residues before the CDR3 end, the germline J gene is used to fill in that end. The chain uses TRBV19 and TRBJ1-5; D might be TRBD1 (5 bases). V was trimmed by 3 bases and J by 5 bases, leaving 11 bases between them. Germline CDR1 and CDR2: LNHDA and SQIVND (reference sequence). This CDR3 region has 14 residues. CDR3: CASSMAWGDQPQHF. The CDR3 DNA, read in part, is TGTGCCAGTAGTATGGCTTGGGGGGATCAGCCC.